Below are 5 T cell receptor beta chains sequenced from a single sample in a study of a mutant IDH1 vaccine in newly diagnosed glioma. Noted time point: week 5, during vaccination. All doses held 300 ug of mutant IDH1 20-mer peptide, with topical imiquimod. TCRdb's copy holds only in-frame clones and misses some; the assay was immunoSEQ multiplex PCR. Of about 58,000 clones detected, around 80% appear once; the ten largest clones hold 7.4%. For these receptors, no antigen is known. Sequencing was performed on PBMCs, taken from a glioma patient whose treatment included an IDH1 peptide vaccine. Receptor source: a woman aged 45-65 years with glioma.

This sequence joins TRBV5-1 and TRBJ2-7; 7 bases are shared with TRBD1. Looked up from germline, CDR1 is SGHRS and CDR2 is YFSETQ. The V gene end was trimmed by 2 bases and the J gene end by 1 base; junction bases not matched to a gene: 6. This CDR3 is built from 15 residues. CDR3 coding DNA: TGCGCCAGCAGCTTCAGACAGGGCCAATCCTACGAGCAGTACTTC. The encoded protein is CASSFRQGQSYEQYF.

The V gene is TRBV29-1, the J gene TRBJ1-1; D is undetermined. Germline V gene data show CDR1 as SQVTM and CDR2 as ANQGSEA. V was cut by 4 bases and J by 1 base, with 4 bases left in between. CDR3 length: 11 amino acids. CDR3 nucleotides: TGCAGCGTTGGAAGGAACACTGAAGCTTTCTTT. Its protein is CSVGRNTEAFF.

The rearrangement joins TRBV2 to TRBJ2-1; 9 bases are a match to TRBD2. V was clipped by 5 bases and J by 4 bases; unmatched bases: 9. CDR1 is SNHLY and CDR2 is FYNNEI in the germline V gene. The CDR3 sequence is 16 residues long. CDR3 DNA: TGTGCCAGCAGTAAGGGGGGGACTAGCCTATACAATGAGCAGTTCTTC. Its translation: CASSKGGTSLYNEQFF.

This clone was recorded only once. V usage is TRBV7-3 and J usage is TRBJ1-1, with 8 bases fitting TRBD1. Unmatched junction bases numbered 11, after V lost 4 bases and J lost 7 bases. CDR1 and CDR2 from the germline V gene are SGHTA and FQGTGA. The CDR3 is 15 amino acids. The CDR3 DNA reads as TGTGCCAGCAGCTCAGGGGGCGCCTCGGCTGGTGAAGCTTTCTTT. As protein: CASSSGGASAGEAFF.

The rearrangement joins TRBV5-1 to TRBJ1-2; TRBD1 is a possible D gene (5 bases). Germline V lookup: CDR1 SGHRS, CDR2 YFSETQ. The length of the CDR3 is 12 residues. Trimming took 0 bases from V and 8 from J, leaving 8 bases between them. This CDR3 reads CASSLGGEGYTF. CDR3 DNA sequence: TGCGCCAGCAGCTTGGGAGGGGAAGGCTACACCTTC.